The table lists the clone carrying this T cell receptor beta chain with a count of one. Its target is not known. The CDR3 length is 14 residues. CDR1 LGHNA and CDR2 YNFKEQ come from the germline V gene. V gave up 5 bases and J gave up 9 bases; unmatched junction bases: 10. The source of the sample is a study of cytomegalovirus exposure and HLA in healthy donors. Turning to the study itself: Of 350 to 400 genotyped donors, about 80% grouped in the Caucasian-associated ancestry cluster.

General study findings and limits: In a later analysis, a genetic analysis reported fewer productive-TCR N-insertions in an Asian-associated ancestry cluster than the cohort average. In a later analysis, across HLA loci, associated TCR counts were highest for DRB1, lowest for HLA-C. The productive fraction for most TCR beta V segments was about 90% or about 30% in an earlier analysis.

The PCR ran on 60 Vbeta and 13 Jbeta primers. Sequenced by immunoSEQ multiplex PCR; TCRdb stores in-frame clones only, minus some. Of 100,000 or so clones listed, around 79% are singletons. The TCR was taken from a male donor in good health and CMV-seropositive. The sequenced material came from PBMCs. The chain recombines TRBV4-2 with TRBJ1-5, with 7 bases aligning to TRBD1. The CDR3 DNA is TGTGCCAGCAGCGCCCGACAGGGTTTTCGGCCCCAGCATTTT. Its translation: CASSARQGFRPQHF.